These 26 T cell receptor beta chains share one sample of origin, sequenced in a study of cytomegalovirus exposure and HLA in healthy donors. With 60 Vbeta and 13 Jbeta primers, the PCR was carried out. Generated by immunoSEQ multiplex PCR, the TCRdb table keeps only in-frame clones and is missing some. This sample's table has about 130,000 clones. Source material: PBMCs. These receptors were taken from a man aged 18 to 29 in good health and CMV-seronegative.

The chain combines TRBV25-1 with TRBJ2-3; TRBD1 aligns across 7 bases. From germline, CDR1 is MGHDK and CDR2 SYGVNS. Unmatched junction bases numbered 1, after V lost 2 bases and J lost 2 bases. The CDR3 runs to 14 residues. CDR3 sequence (DNA): TGTGCCAGCAGTGAAAAGGGGGCCACAGATACGCAGTATTTT. Its translation: CASSEKGATDTQYF.

The chain is built from TRBV6-4 and TRBJ2-6; 7 bases are shared with TRBD1. CDR3 length: 16 amino acids. Germline V CDR1 and CDR2: MRHNA, SNTAGT. Trimming removed 0 bases from V and 4 bases from J; junction bases left unmatched: 3. In DNA form, the CDR3 reads TGTGCCAGCAGTGACTCGACAGGGACCGGGGCCAACGTCCTGACTTTC. Protein: CASSDSTGTGANVLTF.

V usage is TRBV19 and J usage is TRBJ2-7, with 7 nucleotides matching TRBD1. The CDR3 runs to 15 residues. The junction had 8 bases not matched to a gene; V was cut back by 6 bases and J by 0 bases. CDR1 is LNHDA, CDR2 SQIVND, per germline (reference sequence). The CDR3 DNA is TGTGCCAGTAGGGCTCCGGGACAGTCCTCCTACGAGCAGTACTTC. Amino acids: CASRAPGQSSYEQYF.

The chain couples TRBV7-3 to TRBJ2-5, with 8 bases that match TRBD2. The V gene end was trimmed by 3 bases and the J gene end by 1 base; junction bases not matched to a gene: 4. The germline V gene has CDR1 SGHTA and CDR2 FQGTGA. This CDR3 contains 15 residues. The CDR3 coding sequence is TGTGCCAGCAGCTTGGCGGGGGGAAGCCAAGAGACCCAGTACTTC. It codes for CASSLAGGSQETQYF. Filled out from reference TRBV7-3 and TRBJ2-5, the complete variable domain reads GAGVSQTPSNKVTEKGKYVELRCDPISGHTALYWYRQSLGQGPEFLIYFQGTGAADDSGLPNDRFFAVRPEGSVSTLKIQRTERGDSAVYLCASSLAGGSQETQYFGPGTRLLVL.

CDR3 coding DNA: TGTGCCAGCAGTCCCCTAGGGACAGGGGGCACCGGGGAGCTGTTTTTT. The encoded protein is CASSPLGTGGTGELFF. The chain has TRBV28 and TRBJ2-2, with TRBD1 identical over 11 bases. Germline V lookup: CDR1 MDHEN, CDR2 SYDVKM. The CDR3 has 16 residues. Germline trimming cut 5 bases from V and 4 bases from J; bases unmatched to any gene: 6. Full variable domain (outside the CDR3, taken from reference TRBV28 and TRBJ2-2): DVKVTQSSRYLVKRTGEKVFLECVQDMDHENMFWYRQDPGLGLRLIYFSYDVKMKEKGDIPEGYSVSREKKERFSLILESASTNQTSMYLCASSPLGTGGTGELFFGEGSRLTVL.

The J gene is TRBJ1-3, the V gene TRBV27, with a possible D match to TRBD1 (5 bases). The length of the CDR3 is 16 residues. Germline loops: CDR1 MNHEY, CDR2 SMNVEV (reference sequence). The V end was cut by 0 bases, the J end by 2 bases, with 11 bases between. For the CDR3, the DNA is TGTGCCAGCAGTTTATCGCGGGGGGAGGCTGGAAACACCATATATTTT. Translating gives CASSLSRGEAGNTIYF.

The CDR3 DNA reads TGTGCCAGCAGCTTGGCCTCGGGACAGACAGGAGGCTACACCTTC. It yields the protein CASSLASGQTGGYTF. V is TRBV5-4 and J is TRBJ1-2; TRBD1 aligns across 7 bases. The V and J ends lost 0 bases and 8 bases, in that order; junction bases with no gene match: 10. The CDR3 spans 15 residues. CDR1 SGHNT and CDR2 YYREEE come from the germline V gene (reference sequence).

This chain links TRBV19 with TRBJ1-5; 7 bases are shared with TRBD1. Losses at the gene ends were 6 bases for V and 7 bases for J; bases not matched to a gene: 9. CDR3 length: 14 residues. Germline CDR1 and CDR2: LNHDA and SQIVND (reference sequence). The CDR3 region has the DNA TGTGCCAGTAGGGATGACAGGGCAGGACAGCCCCAGCATTTT. Its protein is CASRDDRAGQPQHF.

V usage is TRBV10-3 and J usage is TRBJ2-3; the match to TRBD1 covers 7 bases. This CDR3 is built from 16 residues. V gave up 5 bases and J gave up 0 bases; unmatched junction bases: 8. The germline gives CDR1 ENHRY, CDR2 SYGVKD. CDR3 in DNA: TGTGCCATCAGTCCAGCCCGGGACAGCAGCACAGATACGCAGTATTTT. It encodes CAISPARDSSTDTQYF.

The chain links TRBV9 to TRBJ2-3, with 7 bases aligning to TRBD2. V shed 5 bases, J shed 0 bases, and the junction held 6 bases outside the gene matches. The CDR3 runs 15 residues. Germline V gene data show CDR1 as SGDLS and CDR2 as YYNGEE. This CDR3 is CASSRVGGSTDTQYF. The CDR3 region has the DNA TGTGCCAGCAGTCGCGTCGGGGGGAGCACAGATACGCAGTATTTT.

The chain combines TRBV18 with TRBJ2-1, with TRBD1 identical over 12 bases. Germline-derived CDR1 and CDR2 are KGHSH and LQKENI. The CDR3 covers 16 residues. The V gene end was trimmed by 3 bases and the J gene end by 5 bases; junction bases not matched to a gene: 5. The CDR3 sequence: CASSPVGTGGHNEQFF. In DNA form, the CDR3 reads TGTGCCAGCTCACCGGTGGGGACAGGGGGCCACAATGAGCAGTTCTTC.

V gene TRBV10-2 combines with J gene TRBJ1-1, with D maybe TRBD1 (6 bases). Trimming pared 6 bases from V and 2 bases from J, leaving 19 bases between. This CDR3 is built from 16 residues. Germline assignment: CDR1 WSHSY and CDR2 SAAADI. CDR3 bases: TGCGCCAGCAGGGGTCCAATGGGGGCTCTAAACACTGAAGCTTTCTTT. Protein: CASRGPMGALNTEAFF.

This rearrangement joins TRBV5-8 to TRBJ2-5; tentative D call: TRBD1 (5 bases). In germline, CDR1 is SGHTS, CDR2 YDEGEE. V shed 4 bases and J shed 2 bases, with 9 bases lying between them. The CDR3 loop spans 13 amino acids. CDR3 bases: TGTGCCAGCAGCAGTTGGACACAAGAGACCCAGTACTTC. It is translated as CASSSWTQETQYF.

The chain carries TRBV2 and TRBJ2-7; TRBD2 agrees at 7 bases. The CDR3 contains 14 residues. Germline values: CDR1 SNHLY, CDR2 FYNNEI. V trimming: 8 bases; J trimming: 2 bases; junction bases outside the gene matches: 9. The DNA for the CDR3 is TGTGCCAGCCTCCTCGGGGGGAACCCCTACGAGCAGTACTTC. Protein: CASLLGGNPYEQYF.

The chain joins TRBV5-4 to TRBJ1-3; no definite D call. The CDR3 has 15 residues. The V and J ends lost 0 bases and 0 bases respectively, with 7 bases between them. The V gene's germline CDR1 is SGHNT and CDR2 YYREEE (reference sequence). CDR3 amino acids: CASSLGEVSGNTIYF. CDR3 DNA sequence: TGTGCCAGCAGCTTGGGGGAGGTCTCTGGAAACACCATATATTTT.

The chain joins TRBV28 to TRBJ2-1; 9 bases map to TRBD2. CDR1 and CDR2 from the germline V gene are MDHEN and SYDVKM. This CDR3 has 16 residues. Unmatched junction bases numbered 17, after V lost 8 bases and J lost 9 bases. The CDR3 here is CASVPPGSGRLGEQFF. The CDR3 DNA follows: TGTGCCAGCGTTCCACCCGGCAGCGGGAGGTTAGGTGAGCAGTTCTTC.

The chain carries TRBV30 and TRBJ1-1, with D uncertain. Looked up from germline, CDR1 is GTSNPN and CDR2 is SVGIG (reference sequence). Trimming cost V 3 bases and J 5 bases, with 25 bases left between them. This CDR3 contains 17 residues. The CDR3 here is CAWRDNIGKAVITEAFF. CDR3 nucleotide sequence: TGTGCCTGGAGGGATAACATCGGGAAGGCAGTGATAACTGAAGCTTTCTTT.

This chain joins TRBV2 and TRBJ2-7, with 7 bases identical to TRBD1. Germline V gives CDR1 SNHLY, CDR2 FYNNEI. The CDR3 is made up of 13 amino acids. V lost 6 bases, J lost 5 bases, and 7 bases stayed unmatched. CDR3 sequence (DNA): TGTGCCAGCAGGCTGGAAACAGGGGACGAGCAGTACTTC. Its protein is CASRLETGDEQYF.

This chain links TRBV10-3 with TRBJ1-2; 8 bases match TRBD1. The CDR3 sequence is 13 residues long. V trimming: 6 bases; J trimming: 4 bases; junction bases outside the gene matches: 4. The germline CDR1 and CDR2 sequences are ENHRY and SYGVKD. For the CDR3, the DNA is TGTGCCATCAGCCCACAGGGGGGCTATGGCTACACCTTC. Amino acids: CAISPQGGYGYTF.

The chain joins TRBV25-1 to TRBJ1-1, with 9 bases fitting TRBD1. Germline V gene sequence: CDR1 MGHDK, CDR2 SYGVNS. CDR3 size: 13 residues. Trimming took 6 bases from V and 3 from J; bases not matched to a gene: 2. CDR3 DNA sequence: TGTGCCAGCAGGCGGGACAGGGACACTGAAGCTTTCTTT. It translates to CASRRDRDTEAFF.

The chain is built from TRBV11-1 and TRBJ1-1, with D possibly being TRBD1 (5 bases). The CDR3 consists of 12 residues. CDR1 and CDR2 (germline): SGHAT, FQDESV (reference sequence). Deletions cut 6 bases from V and 7 bases from J, with 12 bases between. The CDR3 loop is CASRQDSLEAFF. CDR3 nucleotides: TGTGCCAGCAGGCAAGACAGCCTTGAAGCTTTCTTT. The full variable domain, with the rest looked up from reference TRBV11-1 and TRBJ1-1, is EAEVAQSPRYKITEKSQAVAFWCDPISGHATLYWYRQILGQGPELLVQFQDESVVDDSQLPKDRFSAERLKGVDSTLKIQPAELGDSAMYLCASRQDSLEAFFGQGTRLTVV.

The chain links TRBV30 to TRBJ1-4; 10 nucleotides align to TRBD1. There are 14 residues in the CDR3. The germline CDR1 and CDR2 sequences are GTSNPN and SVGIG (reference sequence). Unmatched junction bases numbered 10, after V lost 5 bases and J lost 10 bases. The CDR3 loop is CAWYRDRGFRKLFF. In DNA, the CDR3 is TGTGCCTGGTACCGGGACAGGGGATTTCGAAAACTGTTTTTT.

The chain carries TRBV4-1 and TRBJ2-3; 8 bases are a match to TRBD2. This CDR3 comprises 15 residues. Trimming took 5 bases from V and 4 from J; bases not matched to a gene: 8. From germline, CDR1 is MGHRA and CDR2 YSYEKL. This CDR3 reads CASSLRAGDSDTQYF. DNA of the CDR3: TGCGCCAGCAGCTTACGAGCGGGAGATTCAGATACGCAGTATTTT.

The rearrangement joins TRBV7-2 to TRBJ1-4; the D gene is possibly TRBD1 (5 bases). CDR1 is SGHTA, CDR2 FQGNSA, per germline. This CDR3 comprises 17 residues. Trimming cost V 2 bases and J 0 bases, with 13 bases left between them. Written as DNA, the CDR3 is TGTGCCAGCAGCTTATCGGGGGGGAGTGCAACTAATGAAAAACTGTTTTTT. This translates into CASSLSGGSATNEKLFF.

The rearrangement links TRBV27 to TRBJ2-2; D unclear. The CDR3 covers 14 residues. Trimming stripped 8 bases from V and 0 bases from J, with 10 bases between. Germline loops: CDR1 MNHEY, CDR2 SMNVEV (reference sequence). CDR3 residues: CASGRHANTGELFF. The DNA for the CDR3 is TGTGCCAGCGGCAGACACGCGAACACCGGGGAGCTGTTTTTT.

The chain joins TRBV4-3 to TRBJ2-1, with D maybe TRBD1 (5 bases). V was trimmed by 9 bases and J by 3 bases, leaving 15 bases between them. This CDR3 is built from 14 residues. Germline V gene lookup returns CDR1 LGHNA and CDR2 YSLEER. CDR3 residues: CASKNLGDYNEQFF. Here the CDR3 DNA reads TGCGCCAGTAAGAATTTAGGGGACTACAATGAGCAGTTCTTC.